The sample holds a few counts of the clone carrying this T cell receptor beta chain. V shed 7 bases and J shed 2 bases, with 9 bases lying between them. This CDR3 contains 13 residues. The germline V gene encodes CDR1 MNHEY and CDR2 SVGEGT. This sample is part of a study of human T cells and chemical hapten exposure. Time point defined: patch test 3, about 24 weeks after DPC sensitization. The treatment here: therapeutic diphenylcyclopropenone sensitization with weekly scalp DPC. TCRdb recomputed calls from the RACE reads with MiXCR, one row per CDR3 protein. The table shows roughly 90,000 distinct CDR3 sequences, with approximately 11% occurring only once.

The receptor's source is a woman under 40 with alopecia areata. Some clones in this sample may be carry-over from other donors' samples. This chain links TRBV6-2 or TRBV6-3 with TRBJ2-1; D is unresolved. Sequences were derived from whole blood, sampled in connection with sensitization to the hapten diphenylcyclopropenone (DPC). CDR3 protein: CASTHQAYNEQFF. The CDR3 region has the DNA TGTGCCAGCACCCACCAGGCCTACAATGAGCAGTTCTTC.